These 24 T cell receptor beta chains were sequenced from one sample in a study of T cells in tuberculosis. Using immunoSEQ multiplex PCR, the repertoire was profiled, and TCRdb retains in-frame clones only, with some absent. The sample holds around 29,000 clones; roughly 93% are singletons and the top ten take 4.9%. The sequenced material came from PBMCs. These receptors all come from a donor aged 10-30 years with latent tuberculosis or without tuberculosis infection.

This sequence joins TRBV27 and TRBJ1-5, with D tentatively TRBD1 (6 bases). In germline, CDR1 is MNHEY, CDR2 SMNVEV (reference sequence). V was shortened by 6 bases and J by 0 bases, with 12 bases between the two germline ends. There are 15 residues in the CDR3. CDR3 sequence reads: CASRLTGSSNQPQHF. The DNA for the CDR3 is TGTGCCAGCAGACTAACAGGGAGTAGCAATCAGCCCCAGCATTTT.

This chain joins TRBV6-4 and TRBJ2-3, with 8 nucleotides matching TRBD2. Germline V gene data show CDR1 as MRHNA and CDR2 as SNTAGT. Germline trimming cut 0 bases from V and 2 bases from J; bases unmatched to any gene: 4. This CDR3 has 16 amino acids. As DNA, the CDR3 is TGTGCCAGCAGTGACTCAACTAGCGGTCACACAGATACGCAGTATTTT. Its translation: CASSDSTSGHTDTQYF.

This chain joins TRBV7-8 and TRBJ2-7; 7 nucleotides agree with TRBD1. The CDR3 totals 14 residues. Germline V lookup: CDR1 SGHVS, CDR2 FQNEAQ. With 7 bases clipped from V and 2 bases from J, the junction kept 8 bases outside the gene matches. The CDR3 sequence is CASTWTGRTYEQYF. The CDR3, as DNA: TGTGCCAGCACCTGGACAGGCCGCACCTACGAGCAGTACTTC.

Concerning this clone: Here the CDR3 omits its conserved ending phenylalanine or tryptophan, so a read error is the likely source. CDR3 in DNA: TGTGCCAGCAAACCGGGACAGGGGAGACACGAGCAGTACCTC. Translating gives CASKPGQGRHEQYL. The rearrangement links TRBV28 to TRBJ2-7, with 10 bases matching TRBD1. The CDR3 is 14 amino acids. Losses at the gene ends were 7 bases for V and 5 bases for J; bases not matched to a gene: 8. Germline CDR1 is MDHEN and CDR2 is SYDVKM.

The rearrangement links TRBV2 to TRBJ2-3, with 10 bases lining up with TRBD2. The J segment lost 4 bases and the V segment lost 4 bases, leaving 5 bases of the junction unmatched. This CDR3 is 15 amino acids long. Per the germline V gene, CDR1 is SNHLY and CDR2 is FYNNEI. CDR3 sequence: CASSVLAGVPDTQYF. CDR3 DNA: TGTGCCAGCAGTGTTCTAGCGGGAGTTCCAGATACGCAGTATTTT.

This clone was observed a few times. This sequence joins TRBV4-2 and TRBJ2-2; D gene unclear. CDR3 size: 15 residues. Germline-derived CDR1 and CDR2 are LGHNA and YNFKEQ. Trimming took 3 bases from V and 10 from J, leaving 18 bases between them. The CDR3 region is CASSHTLGEFEELFF. The CDR3, as DNA: TGTGCCAGCAGCCATACCCTAGGAGAGTTTGAGGAGCTGTTTTTT.

The rearrangement links TRBV18 to TRBJ1-1; D call uncertain. The germline V and J ends were trimmed by 3 bases and 1 base, with 6 bases remaining between them. Germline-derived CDR1 and CDR2 are KGHSH and LQKENI. The CDR3 consists of 13 residues. DNA of the CDR3: TGTGCCAGCTCACCTCAGGAGAACACTGAAGCTTTCTTT. It codes for CASSPQENTEAFF.

The chain couples TRBV6-1 to TRBJ2-1; D not resolved. The germline gives CDR1 MNHNS, CDR2 SASEGT. CDR3 length: 12 amino acids. V was shortened by 4 bases and J by 5 bases, with 6 bases between the two germline ends. This chain's CDR3 is CASSGINNEQFF. In DNA form, the CDR3 reads TGTGCCAGCAGTGGTATTAACAATGAGCAGTTCTTC.

The chain employs TRBV9 and TRBJ1-1, with 7 positions matching TRBD1. V shed 4 bases and J 0 bases; nucleotides not matched to a gene: 6. This CDR3 spans 15 amino acids. CDR1 and CDR2 (germline): SGDLS, YYNGEE. The CDR3 sequence is CASSLTGVLNTEAFF. The CDR3 region has the DNA TGTGCCAGCAGCCTAACAGGGGTTCTGAACACTGAAGCTTTCTTT.

The chain recombines TRBV7-2 with TRBJ1-5; tentatively, D is TRBD1 (6 bases). The CDR3 runs to 16 residues. Trimming removed 5 bases from V and 7 bases from J, with 21 bases in between. CDR1 and CDR2 from the germline V gene are SGHTA and FQGNSA. CDR3 residues: CASSRGGDNLGQPQHF. The CDR3 DNA follows: TGTGCCAGCAGCCGGGGGGGGGACAATCTGGGCCAGCCCCAGCATTTT.

The count of this clone is one. The V and J genes are TRBV9 and TRBJ2-3; tentative D call: TRBD1 (6 bases). The V end was cut by 4 bases, the J end by 4 bases, with 16 bases between. CDR1 is SGDLS, CDR2 YYNGEE, per germline. This CDR3 contains 15 residues. The CDR3 reads CASSSPWGHSDTQYF. The CDR3 bases are TGTGCCAGCAGCTCCCCCTGGGGGCATTCAGATACGCAGTATTTT.

This clone was picked up one time. The chain is built from TRBV27 and TRBJ2-7; D perhaps matches TRBD2 (5 bases). This CDR3 is built from 13 residues. V was trimmed by 4 bases and J by 0 bases, leaving 7 bases between them. The germline V gene has CDR1 MNHEY and CDR2 SMNVEV (reference sequence). CDR3 region: CASSWSGSYEQYF. The CDR3, as DNA: TGTGCCAGCAGTTGGAGCGGCTCCTACGAGCAGTACTTC.

The chain recombines TRBV19 with TRBJ2-7; perhaps TRBD2 as D (6 bases). V shed 2 bases and J shed 4 bases, with 27 bases lying between them. This CDR3 comprises 19 residues. The germline V gene encodes CDR1 LNHDA and CDR2 SQIVND (reference sequence). CDR3 protein: CASSIYGGHRPTQRYEQYF. CDR3 DNA: TGTGCCAGTAGTATATACGGGGGTCATAGACCCACCCAGCGGTACGAGCAGTACTTC.

The chain couples TRBV6-1 to TRBJ2-6; 10 bases fit TRBD1. This CDR3 comprises 18 residues. The trim removed 2 bases at V and 0 bases at J, leaving 4 bases unmatched. The germline V gene encodes CDR1 MNHNS and CDR2 SASEGT. DNA for the CDR3: TGTGCCAGCAGTGAAAAGGGACAGGGGAGCTCTGGGGCCAACGTCCTGACTTTC. This gives the protein CASSEKGQGSSGANVLTF.

This chain links TRBV10-3 with TRBJ2-2; 8 bases are shared with TRBD2. CDR1 is ENHRY and CDR2 is SYGVKD in the germline V gene. The ends lost 8 bases at V and 0 bases at J; junction bases unmatched: 5. The length of the CDR3 is 15 residues. CDR3 DNA sequence: TGTGCCATCCATAGCGGGACCGCGAACACCGGGGAGCTGTTTTTT. Protein sequence: CAIHSGTANTGELFF.

This rearrangement joins TRBV4-3 to TRBJ2-3; tentative D call: TRBD1 (6 bases). The ends were cut back, 2 bases at V and 1 base at J, with 10 bases in the middle. Germline assignment: CDR1 LGHNA and CDR2 YSLEER. The CDR3 extends over 15 amino acids. CDR3 coding DNA: TGCGCCAGCAGCCAACATTCAGGGGGCACAGATACGCAGTATTTT. This gives the protein CASSQHSGGTDTQYF.

The chain uses TRBV2 and TRBJ1-6; 8 bases align to TRBD1. Germline assignment: CDR1 SNHLY and CDR2 FYNNEI. The CDR3 has 14 amino acids. V gave up 5 bases and J gave up 6 bases; unmatched junction bases: 3. The CDR3 DNA reads as TGTGCCAGCAGTCCCGACAGGGGTAATTCACCCCTCCACTTT. Amino acid sequence: CASSPDRGNSPLHF. Full variable domain (missing parts from reference TRBV2 and TRBJ1-6): EPEVTQTPSHQVTQMGQEVILRCVPISNHLYFYWYRQILGQKVEFLVSFYNNEISEKSEIFDDQFSVERPDGSNFTLKIRSTKLEDSAMYFCASSPDRGNSPLHFGNGTRLTVT.

The V gene is TRBV9, the J gene TRBJ1-2; 7 bases agree with TRBD1. This CDR3 region has 17 residues. CDR1 is SGDLS and CDR2 is YYNGEE in the germline V gene. V lost 4 bases and J lost 2; bases outside the gene matches: 14. In DNA form, the CDR3 reads TGTGCCAGCAGCCCTAGATTTCGACAGGGACCGAACTATGGCTACACCTTC. Amino acid sequence: CASSPRFRQGPNYGYTF.

This clone showed up just once. The chain joins TRBV28 to TRBJ2-3; D might be TRBD1 (5 bases). The ends were cut back, 5 bases at V and 1 base at J, with 25 bases in the middle. There are 19 residues in the CDR3. Per germline, CDR1 MDHEN and CDR2 SYDVKM. This chain's CDR3 is CASSPPDRKAPYGTDTQYF. The CDR3 nucleotides read TGTGCCAGCAGTCCTCCCGACAGAAAAGCCCCCTATGGCACAGATACGCAGTATTTT. The entire variable domain, with the rest obtained from reference TRBV28 and TRBJ2-3, is as follows: DVKVTQSSRYLVKRTGEKVFLECVQDMDHENMFWYRQDPGLGLRLIYFSYDVKMKEKGDIPEGYSVSREKKERFSLILESASTNQTSMYLCASSPPDRKAPYGTDTQYFGPGTRLTVL.

The rearrangement uses TRBV7-2 and TRBJ1-3, with TRBD1 matching 8 bases. V gave up 3 bases and J gave up 3 bases; unmatched junction bases: 1. Germline-derived CDR1 and CDR2 are SGHTA and FQGNSA. There are 14 residues in the CDR3. The CDR3 region has the DNA TGTGCCAGCAGCTTGACAGGGGATGGAAACACCATATATTTT. This sequence encodes CASSLTGDGNTIYF.

The rearrangement links TRBV2 to TRBJ1-2; D is undetermined. Germline CDR1 SNHLY, CDR2 FYNNEI. With 4 bases removed from V and 7 bases from J, the gap between germline ends came to 10 bases. The CDR3 contains 12 residues. The CDR3 spells CASSALLGGYTF. CDR3 coding DNA: TGTGCCAGCAGTGCCCTACTTGGTGGCTACACCTTC.

The rearrangement uses TRBV10-3 and TRBJ2-7, with 10 nucleotides matching TRBD2. The germline V gene has CDR1 ENHRY and CDR2 SYGVKD. The CDR3 totals 15 residues. Trimming at V came to 2 bases and at J to 7 bases, leaving 8 bases not matched to a gene. CDR3 sequence: CAISEGRLAGEEQYF. CDR3 sequence (DNA): TGTGCCATCAGTGAGGGGCGCCTAGCGGGAGAAGAGCAGTACTTC.

The rearrangement uses TRBV13 and TRBJ1-6; no reliable D call. V shed 3 bases and J shed 7 bases, with 10 bases lying between them. The CDR3 is 14 residues long. Germline loops: CDR1 PRHDT, CDR2 FYEKMQ (reference sequence). CDR3 coding DNA: TGTGCCAGCAGCTTTGGGCGGGTGAATTCACCCCTCCACTTT. It encodes CASSFGRVNSPLHF.

CDR3 in amino acids: CASSLASVGQFYEQYF. For the CDR3, the DNA is TGTGCCAGCAGCTTAGCGTCAGTTGGACAATTCTACGAGCAGTACTTC. The chain is built from TRBV7-9 and TRBJ2-7; a possible D gene is TRBD1 (5 bases). CDR3 length: 16 residues. Germline CDR1 reads SEHNR; CDR2 reads FQNEAQ (reference sequence). The V gene lost 0 bases and the J gene lost 3 bases, with 15 bases spanning the gap.